Given below is one T cell receptor beta chain in context. What it recognizes is unknown. Within the ViraFEST assay, antigen-specific CD4+ T cells underwent expansion with viral peptide pools prior to sequencing. Upon completion of about eleven days in culture, CD4+ T cells were isolated. SARS-CoV-2 infection was confirmed by PCR in the person between March and December 2020. Participants were vaccinated with two doses of either the BNT162b2 or mRNA-1273 vaccine. This sample is part of a study of vaccination effects on CD4 cells after COVID-19. On the study more broadly: A few convalescent patients were sampled both early and late post-vaccination.

The CDR3 totals 16 residues. After removal of 3 bases from V and 2 bases from J, the junction contained 7 bases not matched to a gene. Germline CDR1 MGHDK, CDR2 SYGVNS. Here immunoSEQ multiplex PCR was the method, and the copy in TCRdb shows in-frame clones only, minus some. The sample has about 14,000 clones; around three quarters are singletons. The chain recombines TRBV25-1 with TRBJ2-5; TRBD2 agrees at 9 bases. The receptor's source is a human donor who had a prior SARS-CoV-2 infection. The material sequenced was CD4+ T cells from PBMCs cultured with SARS-CoV-2 spike peptides, taken after COVID-19 vaccination. The CDR3 DNA reads TGTGCCAGCAGTGATACCCGACTAGCGGTACAAGAGACCCAGTACTTC. Residues: CASSDTRLAVQETQYF.